This TCR beta chain stems from a study of blood T cells in healthy people across ages (dated by TCRdb to between 2015 and 2017). Some background on the complete study: In model experiments, template switching captured about one uniquely barcoded TCR beta cDNA molecule for every two T cells. Using deep sequencing normalized with unique cDNA molecular identifiers, the study measured how TCR beta repertoire diversity changes with age. Donors were grouped into four age groups: young (average roughly 15 years), middle-aged (39), aged (around 62) and long-lived (less than 85). To avoid experimental bias, donors of different ages were randomly spread across the sequencing lanes. The study analyzed two additional independent replicas of 1 million unique cDNA reads from the same blood draw for two donors, one aged 18 to 29 and one aged 80 or older.

General conclusions and limits of the study: There was a strong correlation between observed TCR beta diversity and the percentage of naive T cells measured by flow cytometry. Because donor CMV infection status was unknown, age-related changes in expanded clonotypes were potentially confounded. Compared with the aged group, the long-lived group had more naive CD4+ T cells, fewer expanded clones and increased TCR diversity, a pattern suggesting age selection. As age increased, observed TCR beta diversity per million T cells dropped in a roughly linear way, and a significant reduction was already evident by age 40. Total diversity estimates from one million sequenced T cells were considered lower bounds and underestimates. Since profiling was done on bulk unsorted PBMCs, naive and antigen-experienced compartments could not be conclusively compared.

The roughly 39 donors, aged about 6 to 100 years, were systemically healthy Caucasian individuals from Russia. Each donor gave 8.5 to 10 milliliters of peripheral blood, collected into EDTA-treated Vacutainer tubes. Ficoll-Paque density-gradient centrifugation was used to isolate PBMCs, with at least 6 million per sample. Trizol reagent was used to extract total RNA from PBMCs, with at least 5.5 micrograms per sample. The percentages of naive CD45RAhigh/CD27high T cells were determined by flow cytometry on a PBMC aliquot from every donor. Looking up the germline V gene yields CDR1 KGHSH and CDR2 LQKENI. The CDR3 has 14 amino acids, counting the end cysteine and phenylalanine. This entry keeps only the CDR3 DNA: 42 bases, framed from base 1. V is pruned by 3 bases and J by 5 bases, leaving 6 bases of the junction without a gene match. Receptor libraries were prepared by 5' RACE. Sequencing was carried out with an Illumina HiSeq 2500. A second roughly 7 to 11 cycle PCR used a sample-barcoded 5' primer and a J-beta primer mix. Each TCR beta cDNA molecule received a unique molecular identifier from a template-switch 5' adaptor carrying 12 random nucleotides. Each sample yielded at least 2.5 million CDR3-containing paired-end reads. First-strand cDNA synthesis was performed from all RNA using the Mint cDNA synthesis kit, with priming by a TRBC-specific oligonucleotide. Following uracil-DNA glycosylase treatment, all cDNA underwent a first 18-cycle PCR with the universal primers M1SS and BC2_uni_R. The published analysis was carried out like this. Each sample was normalized by randomly selecting 1 million high-quality reads, each carrying a distinct molecular identifier. Instead of being binned into consensus sequences, reads that shared molecular identifiers were thrown out. MiTCR, with a Q25 quality threshold and the strictest error-elimination algorithm, was used for CDR3 identification, clonotype clustering and error correction. A nonparametric unseen species model with Euler transformation was used to estimate lower-bound total TCR beta diversity. Clones were called with MiXCR by TCRdb after fastp trimmed the public reads at Q25, and only in-frame beta chains were retained. Identical CDR3 protein sequences are pooled into one entry, listed with their most common genes and DNA. V and J calls and clone size were set by TCRdb, not the authors. Across this sample there are more than 1,400,000 distinct CDR3 sequences, with around 42% seen only once. The top ten constitute roughly 7.9% of the sample.

Of note for this clonotype: The antigen it binds to is not known. No clone much larger than this one lies a single base away; base qualities are absent.

This clonotype was sampled from a woman under 30 in good health. The chain is made from TRBV18 and TRBJ1-2, with 7 junctional bases fitting TRBD1. The sequenced sample was blood. The CDR3 protein sequence reads: CASSPGQTSYGYTF. The bases read TGTGCCAGCTCACCGGGACAGACCTCTTATGGCTACACCTTC.